The 10 T cell receptor beta chains below come from one sample, sequenced in a study of blood T cells in healthy people across ages. Combining a sample-barcoded 5' primer with a J-beta primer mix, a second PCR ran for roughly 7 to 12 cycles. TCRdb re-called the 5' RACE reads through MiXCR, storing one row per CDR3 protein. The sample carries more than 800,000 distinct CDR3 sequences, 40% to 55% recorded once. Sample: blood. The receptors here all came from a woman in her fifties or sixties in good health.

This chain joins TRBV5-6 and TRBJ1-5; 8 positions match TRBD1. The J segment lost 4 bases and the V segment lost 4 bases, leaving 4 bases of the junction unmatched. The CDR3 is 14 amino acids. The germline V gene encodes CDR1 SGHDT and CDR2 YYEEEE. The CDR3 region has the DNA TGTGCCAGCAGCCCGACAGGGGCAAATCAGCCCCAGCATTTT. Translating gives CASSPTGANQPQHF.

V and J are TRBV27 and TRBJ2-1; D gene unclear. The CDR3 contains 13 residues. Trimming took 10 bases from V and 5 from J, leaving 15 bases between them. The germline gives CDR1 MNHEY, CDR2 SMNVEV (reference sequence). CDR3 nucleotides: TGTGCCAACAGCCCCGGGCTCAACAATGAGCAGTTCTTC. As protein: CANSPGLNNEQFF.

This clonotype was seen a few times. The chain uses TRBV7-6 and TRBJ2-6; TRBD1 matches at 7 bases. Trimming at V came to 5 bases and at J to 0 bases, leaving 7 bases not matched to a gene. Germline V lookup: CDR1 SGHVS, CDR2 FNYEAQ. This CDR3 contains 17 residues. CDR3 protein: CASSATGTASGANVLTF. The CDR3 DNA reads as TGTGCCAGCAGCGCCACTGGGACAGCCTCTGGGGCCAACGTCCTGACTTTC.

The chain carries TRBV7-9 and TRBJ2-1, with D perhaps TRBD1 or TRBD2 (5 bases each). V was pared by 1 base and J by 5 bases, with 9 bases between. Germline-derived CDR1 and CDR2 are SEHNR and FQNEAQ (reference sequence). The length of the CDR3 is 14 residues. The CDR3 reads CASSLGDGDNEQFF. The CDR3 nucleotides read TGTGCCAGCAGCTTAGGGGACGGTGACAATGAGCAGTTCTTC.

The rearrangement uses TRBV9 and TRBJ2-1; D might be TRBD2 (6 bases). V was pared by 1 base and J by 3 bases, with 11 bases between. Germline CDR1 SGDLS, CDR2 YYNGEE. This CDR3 has 15 residues. CDR3 amino acids: CASSVTGSGYNEQFF. DNA for the CDR3: TGTGCCAGCAGCGTAACCGGGAGTGGCTACAATGAGCAGTTCTTC.

This clonotype was found a few times. The genes are TRBV12-3 or TRBV12-4 and TRBJ2-1, with a tentative D call TRBD2 (6 bases). Deletions cut 6 bases from V and 4 bases from J, with 16 bases between. CDR3 length: 15 amino acids. The CDR3 here is CASRSQGGAYNEQFF. The CDR3 DNA reads TGTGCCAGCAGGAGCCAGGGCGGGGCATACAATGAGCAGTTCTTC.

Turning to this clonotype: Being one base from a much bigger clone, this may be a read error. The chain links TRBV20-1 to TRBJ2-1, with 12 bases aligning to TRBD2. With V trimmed by 5 bases and J by 10 bases, 12 bases remained unmatched. This CDR3 has 15 residues. Per germline, CDR1 DFQATT and CDR2 SNEGSKA (reference sequence). CDR3 coding DNA: TGCAGTGCTTGGACTAGCGGGACCACCTCCTACGAGCAGTTCTTC. Its protein is CSAWTSGTTSYEQFF.

Here the CDR3 reads CASSFRTSGSEQFF. CDR3 DNA: TGTGCCAGCAGCTTCAGAACTAGCGGGAGCGAGCAGTTCTTC. This chain uses TRBV5-4 with TRBJ2-1, with 11 bases lining up with TRBD2. From germline, CDR1 is SGHNT and CDR2 YYREEE (reference sequence). This CDR3 comprises 14 residues. The V and J ends lost 2 bases and 10 bases, in that order; junction bases with no gene match: 5.

The genes are TRBV20-1 and TRBJ2-1, with D maybe TRBD1 (5 bases). Germline CDR1 DFQATT, CDR2 SNEGSKA (reference sequence). The V gene lost 7 bases and the J gene lost 5 bases, with 12 bases spanning the gap. This CDR3 is built from 12 residues. DNA for the CDR3: TGCAGTGGACAGTCCCTTGACAATGAGCAGTTCTTC. Translating it yields CSGQSLDNEQFF.

This clonotype was counted many times. The chain is built from TRBV14 and TRBJ2-3, with D unresolved. CDR1 is SGHDN, CDR2 FVKESK, per germline. Trimming removed 1 base from V and 2 bases from J, with 19 bases in between. The CDR3 spans 18 residues. The CDR3 DNA is TGTGCCAGCAGCCAAGTAGGGCAATGGTCCGGCCTCACAGATACGCAGTATTTT. It specifies CASSQVGQWSGLTDTQYF.